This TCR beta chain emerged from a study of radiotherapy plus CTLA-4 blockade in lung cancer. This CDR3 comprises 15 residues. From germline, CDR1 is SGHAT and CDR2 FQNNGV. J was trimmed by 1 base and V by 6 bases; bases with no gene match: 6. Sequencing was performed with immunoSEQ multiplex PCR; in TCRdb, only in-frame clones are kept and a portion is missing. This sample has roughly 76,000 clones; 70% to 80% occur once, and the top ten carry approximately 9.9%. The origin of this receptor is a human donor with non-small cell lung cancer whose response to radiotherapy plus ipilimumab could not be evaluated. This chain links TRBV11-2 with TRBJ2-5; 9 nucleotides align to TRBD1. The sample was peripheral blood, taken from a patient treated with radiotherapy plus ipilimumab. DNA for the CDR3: TGTGCCAGCAGTCGGGGGACAGGGACCCAAGAGACCCAGTACTTC. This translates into CASSRGTGTQETQYF.